These T cell receptor beta chains were read from a single sample in a study of T cell repertoires in cytomegalovirus infection. Their cognate antigens are unknown. TCRdb redid the calling of the reads with MiXCR, one entry per CDR3 protein. This sample has roughly 110,000 distinct CDR3 sequences, with around 10% found just once. The sequenced material came from PBMCs, sequenced either directly or after in vitro stimulation (not recorded which). The receptor source for this set is a human donor in good health (CMV status not recorded). Some clones in this sample may be carry-over from other donors' samples. Both conserved end residues are trimmed from each CDR3.

j_call: TRBJ2-6; v_call: TRBV7-8; cdr3_aa: ASSLAEQGTGANVLT
j_call: TRBJ1-2; v_call: TRBV7-2; cdr3_aa: ASSLGGQGAFNGYT
j_call: TRBJ1-2; v_call: TRBV7-9; cdr3_aa: ASSLSLANYGYT
j_call: TRBJ2-1; v_call: TRBV11-2; cdr3_aa: ASSLRAGVGSYNEQF
j_call: TRBJ2-1; v_call: TRBV7-3; cdr3_aa: ASSLMAQSNEQF
j_call: TRBJ2-1; v_call: TRBV4-3; cdr3_aa: ASSQGAVHNEQF
j_call: TRBJ2-1; v_call: TRBV7-2; cdr3_aa: ASSLYRMGTGGSVEQF
j_call: TRBJ2-7; v_call: TRBV2; cdr3_aa: ASKPGLASYEQY
j_call: TRBJ2-1; v_call: TRBV9; cdr3_aa: ASSVVPQTSGRLPTPNEQF
j_call: TRBJ2-1; v_call: TRBV6-6; cdr3_aa: ASSLILAGGSYNEQF
j_call: TRBJ1-2; v_call: TRBV2; cdr3_aa: ASSIGGGVNYGYT
j_call: TRBJ2-3; v_call: TRBV7-9; cdr3_aa: ASSHPRGSTDTQY
j_call: TRBJ2-3; v_call: TRBV6-2/TRBV6-3; cdr3_aa: ASSYVAGGPDTQY
j_call: TRBJ2-1; v_call: TRBV11-2; cdr3_aa: ASSSAGGRVYNEQF
j_call: TRBJ2-1; v_call: TRBV7-9; cdr3_aa: ASRTPLGNEQF
j_call: TRBJ2-5; v_call: TRBV19; cdr3_aa: ASSIWGQETQY
j_call: TRBJ2-5; v_call: TRBV5-4; cdr3_aa: ASSLNRGAAQY
j_call: TRBJ2-1; v_call: TRBV12-3/TRBV12-4; cdr3_aa: ASTPGGRSYNEQF
j_call: TRBJ2-3; v_call: TRBV7-3; cdr3_aa: ASSRGLARDTQY
j_call: TRBJ1-1; v_call: TRBV5-8; cdr3_aa: ASSSTGLGNTEAF